The rows below give T cell receptor beta chains drawn from one sample of a study of blood T cell repertoires in COVID-19. Profiling relied on immunoSEQ multiplex PCR, and the TCRdb table lists in-frame clones only, not all of them. The data contain 95,000 to 150,000 clones, 78% of them seen just once; the ten biggest clones take up 2.3%. Sequencing used peripheral blood. The receptors come from an older man with acute or convalescent COVID-19. Both conserved end residues are part of each CDR3.

length,V,J,CDR3
16,TRBV9,TRBJ2-3,CASSPGTSGATDTQYF
11,TRBV5-1,TRBJ2-7,CASSRGFEQYF
14,TRBV7-2,TRBJ1-5,CASSLVGGDQPQHF
13,TRBV30,TRBJ1-2,CAWGSPVGYGYTF
15,TRBV7-2,TRBJ1-5,CASSTDRGQGQPQHF
15,TRBV6-5,TRBJ1-6,CASNPFGGKDSPLHF
15,TRBV7-6,TRBJ2-3,CASSLSRGYTDTQYF
14,TRBV2,TRBJ1-5,CASSDPGSNQPQHF
15,TRBV27,TRBJ2-1,CASSADSSSYNEQFF
16,TRBV9,TRBJ2-3,CASSVGWGRGTDTQYF
15,TRBV7-2,TRBJ1-4,CASSLRGTGEEKLFF
15,TRBV30,TRBJ2-7,CAWSVGGYPSYEQYF
15,TRBV5-1,TRBJ1-5,CASSTGTGGIQPQHF
14,TRBV4-3,TRBJ1-3,CASSRDRGTYTIYF
13,TRBV5-1,TRBJ1-4,CASSLMQYEKLFF
14,TRBV2,TRBJ1-1,CASSSEGEYTEAFF
13,TRBV7-2,TRBJ1-1,CASMGQLLTEAFF
15,TRBV23-1,TRBJ1-2,CASSQSHRAEHGYTF
13,TRBV30,TRBJ1-1,CAWSRTGPLEAFF
13,TRBV6-2/TRBV6-3,TRBJ2-3,CASSWTHTDTQYF
15,TRBV5-1,TRBJ1-5,CASSLEGYSNQPQHF
16,TRBV9,TRBJ1-6,CASSAGMSLYNSPLHF
16,TRBV11-1,TRBJ2-7,CASSLVGTGFAYEQYF
13,TRBV14,TRBJ2-1,CASSLPGGSEQFF
17,TRBV3-1/TRBV3-2,TRBJ1-4,CASSQKEDRGEYEKLFF
15,TRBV4-3,TRBJ1-4,CASSQLQGSFEKLFF
13,TRBV2,TRBJ2-7,CASSGGGYSEQYF
15,TRBV7-6,TRBJ2-1,CASSYGGGSYNEQFF
17,TRBV9,TRBJ2-1,CASSPFPSRLVNNEQFF
17,TRBV5-1,TRBJ2-4,CASSLQNPRAAKNIQYF
12,TRBV12-3/TRBV12-4,TRBJ2-2,CASSHGAGELFF
13,TRBV12-3/TRBV12-4,TRBJ2-2,CASSSPRTGELFF
17,TRBV19,TRBJ2-1,CAPYGGQLAGGSNEQFF
13,TRBV7-2,TRBJ1-2,CASSLGYSYGYTF
14,TRBV3-1/TRBV3-2,TRBJ2-7,CASSFSGAPYEQYF
17,TRBV6-2/TRBV6-3,TRBJ1-6,CASSYPVEGFYNSPLHF
15,TRBV18,TRBJ2-7,CASSATRGQKREQYF
16,TRBV5-4,TRBJ2-1,CASTGRGEWSYNEQFF
14,TRBV11-2,TRBJ1-1,CASSLNRVGTEAFF
13,TRBV3-1/TRBV3-2,TRBJ1-2,CASRTGQGGGYTF